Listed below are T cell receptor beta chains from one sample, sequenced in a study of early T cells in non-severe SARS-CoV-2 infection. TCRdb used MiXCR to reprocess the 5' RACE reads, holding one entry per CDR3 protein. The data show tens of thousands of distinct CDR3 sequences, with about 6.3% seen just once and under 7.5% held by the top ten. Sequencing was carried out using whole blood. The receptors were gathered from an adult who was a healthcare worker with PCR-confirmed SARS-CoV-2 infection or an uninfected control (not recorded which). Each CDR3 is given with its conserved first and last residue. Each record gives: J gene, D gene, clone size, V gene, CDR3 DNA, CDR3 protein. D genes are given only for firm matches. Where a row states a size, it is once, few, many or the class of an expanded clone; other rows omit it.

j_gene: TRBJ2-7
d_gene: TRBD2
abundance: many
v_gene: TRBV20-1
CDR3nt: TGCAGTGCTAGGACTAGCGGGACCTACGAGCAGTACTTC
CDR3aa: CSARTSGTYEQYF

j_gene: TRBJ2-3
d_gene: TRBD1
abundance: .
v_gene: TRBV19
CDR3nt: TGTGCCAGTGCGCCGGGACAGCTATCCGATACGCAGTATTTT
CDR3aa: CASAPGQLSDTQYF

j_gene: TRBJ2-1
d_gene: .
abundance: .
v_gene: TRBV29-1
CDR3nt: TGCAGCGTTAGGGGAGGTGAGCAGTTCTTC
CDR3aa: CSVRGGEQFF

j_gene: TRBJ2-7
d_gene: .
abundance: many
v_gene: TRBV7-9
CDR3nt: TGTGCCAGCAGCTCCCGGACGTATCCCTACGAGCAGTACTTC
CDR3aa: CASSSRTYPYEQYF

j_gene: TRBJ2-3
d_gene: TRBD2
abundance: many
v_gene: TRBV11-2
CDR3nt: TGTGCCAGCAGCTTAGAAATACTAGCGGGATCGGGAGATACGCAGTATTTT
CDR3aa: CASSLEILAGSGDTQYF

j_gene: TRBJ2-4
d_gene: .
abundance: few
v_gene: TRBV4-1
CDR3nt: TGCGCCAGCAGCACGCGTGAGGCCAAAAACATTCAGTACTTC
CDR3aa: CASSTREAKNIQYF

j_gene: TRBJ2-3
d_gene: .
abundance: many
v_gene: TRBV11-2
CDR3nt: TGTGCCAGCAGCCTAAAGGATACGCAGTATTTT
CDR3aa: CASSLKDTQYF

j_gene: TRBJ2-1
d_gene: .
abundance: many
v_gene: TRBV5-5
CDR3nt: TGTGCCAGCAGCCCGGGACCCAACAATGAGCAGTTCTTC
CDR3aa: CASSPGPNNEQFF

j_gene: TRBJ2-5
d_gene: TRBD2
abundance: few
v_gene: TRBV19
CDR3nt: TGTGCCAGTAGTATGGGAGCGGGAGTGGAGGAGACCCAGTACTTC
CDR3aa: CASSMGAGVEETQYF

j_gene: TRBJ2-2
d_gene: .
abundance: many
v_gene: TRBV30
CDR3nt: TGTGCCTGGTCAGGGACCGGGGAGCTGTTTTTT
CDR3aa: CAWSGTGELFF

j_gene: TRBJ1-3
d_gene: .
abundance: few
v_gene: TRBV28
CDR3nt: TGTGCCAGCAGTCCGCCGTACTGGAGCTCTGAAAACACCATATATTTT
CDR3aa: CASSPPYWSSENTIYF

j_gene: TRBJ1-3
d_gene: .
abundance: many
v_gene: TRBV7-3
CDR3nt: TGTGCCAGCAGCTTAACCGGGGGAGCTGGAAACACCATATATTTT
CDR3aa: CASSLTGGAGNTIYF

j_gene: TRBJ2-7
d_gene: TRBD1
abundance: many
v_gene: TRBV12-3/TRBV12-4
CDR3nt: TGTGCCAGCAGTTTTGAGGGGGCTTTTTACGAGCAGTACTTC
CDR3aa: CASSFEGAFYEQYF

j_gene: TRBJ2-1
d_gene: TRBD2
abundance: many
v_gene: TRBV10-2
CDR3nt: TGCGCCAGCAGTGAGGCTAGAAGCGGGAGGGATGAGCAGTTCTTC
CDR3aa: CASSEARSGRDEQFF

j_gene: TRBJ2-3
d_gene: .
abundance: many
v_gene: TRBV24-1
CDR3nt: TGTGCCACCAGTGATTCTCGGCGGGGAGGAGATACGCAGTATTTT
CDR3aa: CATSDSRRGGDTQYF

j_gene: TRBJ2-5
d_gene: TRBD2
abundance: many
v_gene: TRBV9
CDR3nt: TGTGCCAGCAGCGTACTGGGACTAGCGGGAGAGACCCAGTACTTC
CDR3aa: CASSVLGLAGETQYF

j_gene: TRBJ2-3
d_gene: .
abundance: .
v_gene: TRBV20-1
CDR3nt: TGCAGTGCTAGAAGAGCGGACTTTTCCTCAGATACGCAGTATTTT
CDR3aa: CSARRADFSSDTQYF

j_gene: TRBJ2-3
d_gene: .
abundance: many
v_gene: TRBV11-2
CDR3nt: TGTGCCAGCACCCAGGTGGGAGGAGGAGATACGCAGTATTTT
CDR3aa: CASTQVGGGDTQYF

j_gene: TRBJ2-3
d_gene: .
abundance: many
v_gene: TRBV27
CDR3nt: TGTGCCAGCAGGACAGCCTCAGATACGCAGTATTTT
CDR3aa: CASRTASDTQYF

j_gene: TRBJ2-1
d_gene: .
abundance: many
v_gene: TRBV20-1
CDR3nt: TGCAGTGACAGCGGCGGGACCTACAATGAGCAGTTCTTC
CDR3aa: CSDSGGTYNEQFF

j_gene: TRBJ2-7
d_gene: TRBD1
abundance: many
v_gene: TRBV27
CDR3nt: TGTGCCAGCAGTCCAACAGGGGGCCCGCAGTACTTC
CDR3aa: CASSPTGGPQYF

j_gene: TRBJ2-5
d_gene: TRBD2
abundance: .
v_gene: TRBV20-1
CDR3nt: TGCAGTGCTAGAGATCTAGGCGGGGGCCAAGAGACCCAGTACTTC
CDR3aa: CSARDLGGGQETQYF

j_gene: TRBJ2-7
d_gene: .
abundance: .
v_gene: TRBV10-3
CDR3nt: TGTGCCATCTCCGGGGCCTCCTACGAGCAGTACTTC
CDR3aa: CAISGASYEQYF

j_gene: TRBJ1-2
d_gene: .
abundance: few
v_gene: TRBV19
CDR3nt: TGTGCCAGTAGTATAGTCGGCGTTGGGGGAGGACATGGCTACACCTTC
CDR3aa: CASSIVGVGGGHGYTF

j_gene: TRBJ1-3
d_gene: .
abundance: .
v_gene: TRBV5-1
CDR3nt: TGCGCCAGCAGCTTGGGGGACACCAACTCTGGAAACACCATATATTTT
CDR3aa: CASSLGDTNSGNTIYF

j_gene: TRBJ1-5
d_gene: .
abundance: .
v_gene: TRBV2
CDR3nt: TGTGCCACCTCAGATAGCAATCAGCCCCAGCATTTT
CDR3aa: CATSDSNQPQHF

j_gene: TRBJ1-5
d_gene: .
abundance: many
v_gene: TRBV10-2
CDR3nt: TGCGCCAGCCGACCGGGCCTCTATAGCAATCAGCCCCAGCATTTT
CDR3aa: CASRPGLYSNQPQHF

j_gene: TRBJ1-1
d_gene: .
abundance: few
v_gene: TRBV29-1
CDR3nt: TGCAGCGTTGGGGGGGTGGCTGAAGCTTTCTTT
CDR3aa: CSVGGVAEAFF

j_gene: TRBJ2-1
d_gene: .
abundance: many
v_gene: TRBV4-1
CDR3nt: TGCGCCAGCAGCCAGGAAGGCGGATATGAGCAGTTCTTC
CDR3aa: CASSQEGGYEQFF

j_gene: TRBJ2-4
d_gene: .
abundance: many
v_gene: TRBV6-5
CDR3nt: TGTGCCAGCAGCGACAGGTGGTCCAAAAACATTCAGTACTTC
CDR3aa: CASSDRWSKNIQYF

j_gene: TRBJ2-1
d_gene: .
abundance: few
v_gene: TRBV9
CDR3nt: TGTGCCAGCAGCGTATCGCCCAGCGCCAGCGGGCATGAGCAGTTCTTC
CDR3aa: CASSVSPSASGHEQFF

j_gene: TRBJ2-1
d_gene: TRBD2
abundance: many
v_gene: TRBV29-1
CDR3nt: TGCAGCGTTGGACCCGGGAGGGATGAGCAGTTCTTC
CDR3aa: CSVGPGRDEQFF

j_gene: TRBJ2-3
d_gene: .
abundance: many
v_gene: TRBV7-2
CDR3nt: TGTGCCAGCAGCTTAACAGCTAGCACAGATACGCAGTATTTT
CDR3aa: CASSLTASTDTQYF

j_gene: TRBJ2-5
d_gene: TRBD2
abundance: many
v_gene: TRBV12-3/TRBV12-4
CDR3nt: TGTGCCAGCAGTTTCTGGACTAGTCAAGAGACCCAGTACTTC
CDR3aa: CASSFWTSQETQYF

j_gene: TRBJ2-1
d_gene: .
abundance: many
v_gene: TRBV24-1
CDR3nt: TGTGCCACCAGTGATTTGCCTGGCGGAGCCCCCTACAATGAGCAGTTCTTC
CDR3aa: CATSDLPGGAPYNEQFF

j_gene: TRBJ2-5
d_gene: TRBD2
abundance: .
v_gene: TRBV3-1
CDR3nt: TGTGCCAGCAGCCGTCTAATGACTAGCGGGGCCGGAGGGACCCAGTACTTC
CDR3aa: CASSRLMTSGAGGTQYF

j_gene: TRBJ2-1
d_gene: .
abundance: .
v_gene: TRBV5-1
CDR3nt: TGCGCCAGCAGCTTGGGCGGGTACGATGAGCAGTTCTTC
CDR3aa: CASSLGGYDEQFF

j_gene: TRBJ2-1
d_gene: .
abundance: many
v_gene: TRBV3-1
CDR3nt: TGTGCCAGCAGCCATCTGAAGACCCGGGGCTACAATGAGCAGTTCTTC
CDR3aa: CASSHLKTRGYNEQFF

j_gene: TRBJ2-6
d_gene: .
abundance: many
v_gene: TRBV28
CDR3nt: TGTGCCAGCAGTTTGTTGGCTGGGGCCAACGTCCTGACTTTC
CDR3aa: CASSLLAGANVLTF

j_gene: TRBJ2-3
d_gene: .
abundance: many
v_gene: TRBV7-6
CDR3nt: TGTGCCAGCAGCTTAGCAGTTGGTGGAGATACGCAGTATTTT
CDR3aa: CASSLAVGGDTQYF